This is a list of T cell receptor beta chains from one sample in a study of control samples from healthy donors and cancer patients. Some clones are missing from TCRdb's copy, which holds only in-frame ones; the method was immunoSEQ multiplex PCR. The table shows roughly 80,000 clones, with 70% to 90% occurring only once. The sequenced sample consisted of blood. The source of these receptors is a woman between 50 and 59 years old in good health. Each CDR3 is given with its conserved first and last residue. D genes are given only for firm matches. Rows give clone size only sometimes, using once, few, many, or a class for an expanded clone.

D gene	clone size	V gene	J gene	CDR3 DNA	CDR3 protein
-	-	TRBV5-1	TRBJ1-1	TGCGCCAGCAGCTTGTTCGGCGACAGCACTGAAGCTTTCTTT	CASSLFGDSTEAFF
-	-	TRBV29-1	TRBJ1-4	TGCAGCGCGAACTCGCCGGGGGAAAAACTGTTTTTT	CSANSPGEKLFF
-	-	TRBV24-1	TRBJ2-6	TGTGCCACCAGTGATGTCATGTCTGGGGCCAACGTCCTGACTTTC	CATSDVMSGANVLTF
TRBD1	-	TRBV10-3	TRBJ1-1	TGTGCCATCAGTGAGTCTGGTGGACAGGGAAGTGAAGCTTTCTTT	CAISESGGQGSEAFF
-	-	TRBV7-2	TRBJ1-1	TGTGCCAGCAGCCCGCAGGCGTCAGTGAGAGAAGCTTTCTTT	CASSPQASVREAFF
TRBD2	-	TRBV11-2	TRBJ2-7	TGTGCCAGCAGCTTAGTTACCCCCTTTAGCGGGGGAAGCTCCTACGAGCAGTACTTC	CASSLVTPFSGGSSYEQYF
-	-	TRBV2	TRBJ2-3	TGTGCCAGCAAGTTCAGCCTCGGGACAGATACGCAGTATTTT	CASKFSLGTDTQYF
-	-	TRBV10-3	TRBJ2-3	TGTGCCATCAGTGAGTCTGGCAGGGAGCGCACAGATACGCAGTATTTT	CAISESGRERTDTQYF
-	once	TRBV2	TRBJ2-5	TGTGCCAGTATTAGGGGGGAACTAGTGGAGACCCAGTACTTC	CASIRGELVETQYF
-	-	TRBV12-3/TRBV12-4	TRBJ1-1	TGTGCCAGCAGTACTTACGGGCGTGAAGCTTTCTTT	CASSTYGREAFF
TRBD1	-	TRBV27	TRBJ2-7	TGTGCCAGCAGTTTATCACAGGGGTTTAGCTTGGCCGAGCAGTACTTC	CASSLSQGFSLAEQYF
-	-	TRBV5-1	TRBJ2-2	TGCGCCAGCAGCTTGTTAGGGGGAGCGAACACCGGGGAGCTGTTTTTT	CASSLLGGANTGELFF
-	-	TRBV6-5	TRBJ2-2	TGTGCCAGCAAACGGATCGGAGGCACCGGGGAGCTGTTTTTT	CASKRIGGTGELFF
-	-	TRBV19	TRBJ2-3	TGTGCCAGTAGTACCCGGACACTAAGCACAGATACGCAGTATTTT	CASSTRTLSTDTQYF
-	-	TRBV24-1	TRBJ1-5	TGTGCCAGGGCGCAGGGGATAAATCAGCCCCAGCATTTT	CARAQGINQPQHF
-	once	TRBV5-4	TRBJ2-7	TGTGCCAGCAGCTTGCAGGGAACTGACATCTACGAGCAGTACTTC	CASSLQGTDIYEQYF
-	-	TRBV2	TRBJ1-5	TGTGCCAGCAGTTTTGGGCCGTATCAGCCCCAGCATTTT	CASSFGPYQPQHF
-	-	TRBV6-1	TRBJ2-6	TGTGCCAGCAGTGAAGGGGAGAGGACGGCCGTATTTAATCGGGCCAACGTCCTGACTTTC	CASSEGERTAVFNRANVLTF
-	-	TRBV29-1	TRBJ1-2	TGCAGCGTGGGTACTACTCTTGGCACCTTC	CSVGTTLGTF
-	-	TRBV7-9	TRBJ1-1	TGTGCCAGCAGCTTAAGCCAGGGCACTGAAGCTTTCTTT	CASSLSQGTEAFF
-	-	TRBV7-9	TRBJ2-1	TGTGCCAGCAGCTTTCAGGCAGAGGGCGATGAGCAGTTCTTC	CASSFQAEGDEQFF
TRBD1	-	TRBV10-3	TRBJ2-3	TGTGCCATCCGACCAACAGGGGGCTTGACCCCAGGCACAGATACGCAGTATTTT	CAIRPTGGLTPGTDTQYF
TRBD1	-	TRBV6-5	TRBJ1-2	TGTGCCAGCAGTACAGGGGGCGAGGTGCATGGCTACACCTTC	CASSTGGEVHGYTF
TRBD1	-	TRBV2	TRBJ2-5	TGTGCCAGCAGGGGGAACAGGGGGGCCCAAGAGACCCAGTACTTC	CASRGNRGAQETQYF
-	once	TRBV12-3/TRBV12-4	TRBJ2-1	TGTGCCAGCAGTTTAGAAGGAAGTGAGCAGTTCTTC	CASSLEGSEQFF
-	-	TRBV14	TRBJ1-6	TGTGCCAGCAGCCAAGACCGCTCATTCTGGGGTGGTAATTCACCCCTCCACTTT	CASSQDRSFWGGNSPLHF
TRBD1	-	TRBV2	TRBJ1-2	TGTGCCAGCAGTGTTAGGACAGGGACTTATGGCTACACCTTC	CASSVRTGTYGYTF
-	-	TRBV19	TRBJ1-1	TGTGCCAGTAGTATGTGGGACGGCACTACTGAAGCTTTCTTT	CASSMWDGTTEAFF
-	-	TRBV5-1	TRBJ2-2	TGCGCCAGCAGCTATTCTACTAGCTCCGGGGAGCTGTTTTTT	CASSYSTSSGELFF
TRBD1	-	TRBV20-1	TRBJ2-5	TGCAGTGCAACCAGGGGGGAGACCCAGTACTTC	CSATRGETQYF
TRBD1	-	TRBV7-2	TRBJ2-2	TGTGCCAGCAGCTTAGTGGACAGGTCCTTAACCGGGGAGCTGTTTTTT	CASSLVDRSLTGELFF
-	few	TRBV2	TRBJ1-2	TGTGCCAGCAGTGATCGGGGGGATCACTATGGCTACACCTTC	CASSDRGDHYGYTF